The 8 T cell receptor beta chains in this list originate from one sample, sequenced in a study of T cell repertoires in cytomegalovirus infection. TCRdb recomputed calls from the reads with MiXCR, one row per CDR3 protein. The sample has fewer than 200,000 distinct CDR3 sequences; roughly 9% are singletons. The source material was PBMCs. The receptors here all came from a human donor in good health (CMV status not recorded). Some clones in this sample may be carry-over from other donors' samples.

The chain employs TRBV7-4 and TRBJ1-1; D gene uncertain. The germline V gene encodes CDR1 SGHVT and CDR2 SQSDAQ. V shed 7 bases and J shed 8 bases, with 8 bases lying between them. The CDR3 runs 10 residues. CDR3 coding DNA: TGTGCCAGCACCCGGGCCGAAGCTTTCTTT. Translating it yields CASTRAEAFF.

This clonotype was observed a handful of times. J is TRBJ2-5 and V is TRBV10-3; the D gene could be TRBD1 or TRBD2 (5 bases each). V lost 7 bases and J 1 base, leaving 10 bases between the germline ends. Germline values: CDR1 ENHRY, CDR2 SYGVKD. The CDR3 covers 13 residues. The CDR3 sequence: CAINGGRQETQYF. CDR3 bases: TGTGCCATCAATGGGGGACGCCAAGAGACCCAGTACTTC.

The V and J genes are TRBV10-3 and TRBJ1-2; TRBD1 matches at 10 bases. The CDR3 consists of 13 residues. Germline V gives CDR1 ENHRY, CDR2 SYGVKD. The V segment lost 8 bases and the J segment 0 bases; nucleotides outside the gene matches: 0. The DNA of the CDR3 is TGTGCCATCGGACAGGGGGCTAACTATGGCTACACCTTC. Translation gives CAIGQGANYGYTF.

The chain is built from TRBV20-1 and TRBJ1-5; unclear D gene. V was cut by 4 bases and J by 4 bases, with 11 bases left in between. Germline V CDR1 and CDR2: DFQATT, SNEGSKA (reference sequence). The CDR3 sequence is 13 residues long. DNA for the CDR3: TGCAGTGCTAATGCAGTGGAAAATCAGCCCCAGCATTTT. Translation: CSANAVENQPQHF.

There are many counts of this clonotype. The CDR3 coding sequence is TGTGCCAGCATTATCAGGGGGCAGGCGAACACTGAAGCTTTCTTT. This sequence encodes CASIIRGQANTEAFF. This chain uses TRBV6-2 or TRBV6-3 with TRBJ1-1, with 8 bases lining up with TRBD1. There are 15 residues in the CDR3. V trimming: 7 bases; J trimming: 1 base; junction bases outside the gene matches: 8. Germline CDR1 is MNHEY and CDR2 is SVGEGT.

This clonotype has just a few counts. V usage is TRBV24-1 and J usage is TRBJ2-2, with 10 bases that match TRBD2. This CDR3 has 16 residues. J was trimmed by 0 bases and V by 9 bases; bases with no gene match: 6. CDR1 is KGHDR and CDR2 is SFDVKD in the germline V gene. CDR3 sequence (DNA): TGTGCCACCCGCCAGACTAGCGGGCCGAACACCGGGGAGCTGTTTTTT. It yields the protein CATRQTSGPNTGELFF.

This clonotype has more than one count but fewer than ten. The chain carries TRBV28 and TRBJ2-1, with 10 positions matching TRBD2. Germline V gene sequence: CDR1 MDHEN, CDR2 SYDVKM. The V gene end was trimmed by 5 bases and the J gene end by 5 bases; junction bases not matched to a gene: 6. This CDR3 is 15 amino acids long. This chain's CDR3 is CASSPPGLANNEQFF. Written as DNA, the CDR3 is TGTGCCAGCAGTCCACCGGGACTAGCGAACAATGAGCAGTTCTTC.

The V gene is TRBV28, the J gene TRBJ1-5; D remains unclear. V lost 5 bases, J lost 7 bases, and 6 bases lay in between. This CDR3 region has 11 residues. Germline values: CDR1 MDHEN, CDR2 SYDVKM. CDR3 protein: CASSKRQPQHF. The CDR3 nucleotides are TGTGCCAGCAGTAAGCGGCAGCCCCAGCATTTT.